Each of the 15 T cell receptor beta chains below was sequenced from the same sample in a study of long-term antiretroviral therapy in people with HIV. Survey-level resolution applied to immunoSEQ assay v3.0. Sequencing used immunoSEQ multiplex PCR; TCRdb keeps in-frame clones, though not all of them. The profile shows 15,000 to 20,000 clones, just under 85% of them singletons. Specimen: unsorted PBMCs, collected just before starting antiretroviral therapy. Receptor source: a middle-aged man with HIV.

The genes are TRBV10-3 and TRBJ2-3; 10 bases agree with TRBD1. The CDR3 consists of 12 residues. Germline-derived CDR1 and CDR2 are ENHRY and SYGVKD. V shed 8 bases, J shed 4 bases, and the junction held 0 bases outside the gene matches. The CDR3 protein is CAIGTGADTQYF. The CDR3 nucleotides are TGTGCCATCGGGACAGGGGCAGATACGCAGTATTTT.

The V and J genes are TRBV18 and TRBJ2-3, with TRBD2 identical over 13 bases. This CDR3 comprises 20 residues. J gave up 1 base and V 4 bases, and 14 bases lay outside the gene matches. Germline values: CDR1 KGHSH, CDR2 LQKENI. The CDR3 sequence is CASSLFEPGLAGPGTDTQYF. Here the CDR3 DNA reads TGTGCCAGCTCACTGTTCGAACCGGGACTAGCGGGGCCGGGCACAGATACGCAGTATTTT.

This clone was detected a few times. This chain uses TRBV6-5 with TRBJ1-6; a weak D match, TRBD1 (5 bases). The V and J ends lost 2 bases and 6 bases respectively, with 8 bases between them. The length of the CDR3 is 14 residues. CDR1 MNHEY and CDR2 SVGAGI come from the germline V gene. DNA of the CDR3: TGTGCCAGCAGTTACCGACAGAGTAATTCACCCCTCCACTTT. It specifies CASSYRQSNSPLHF.

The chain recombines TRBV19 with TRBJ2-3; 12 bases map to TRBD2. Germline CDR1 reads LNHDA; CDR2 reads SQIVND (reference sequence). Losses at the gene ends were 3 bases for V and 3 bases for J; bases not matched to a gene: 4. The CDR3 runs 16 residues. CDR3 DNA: TGTGCCAGTAGTATTAGTCTAGCGGGAGGGACAGATACGCAGTATTTT. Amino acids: CASSISLAGGTDTQYF. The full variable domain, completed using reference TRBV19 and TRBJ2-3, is DGGITQSPKYLFRKEGQNVTLSCEQNLNHDAMYWYRQDPGQGLRLIYYSQIVNDFQKGDIAEGYSVSREKKESFPLTVTSAQKNPTAFYLCASSISLAGGTDTQYFGPGTRLTVL.

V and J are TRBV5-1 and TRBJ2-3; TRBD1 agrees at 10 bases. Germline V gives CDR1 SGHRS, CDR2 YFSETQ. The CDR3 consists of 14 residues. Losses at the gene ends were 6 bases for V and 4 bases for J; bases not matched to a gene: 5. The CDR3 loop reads CASIETGGADTQYF. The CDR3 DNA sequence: TGCGCCAGCATCGAGACAGGGGGCGCAGATACGCAGTATTTT. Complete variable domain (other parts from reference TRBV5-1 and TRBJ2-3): KAGVTQTPRYLIKTRGQQVTLSCSPISGHRSVSWYQQTPGQGLQFLFEYFSETQRNKGNFPGRFSGRQFSNSRSEMNVSTLELGDSALYLCASIETGGADTQYFGPGTRLTVL.

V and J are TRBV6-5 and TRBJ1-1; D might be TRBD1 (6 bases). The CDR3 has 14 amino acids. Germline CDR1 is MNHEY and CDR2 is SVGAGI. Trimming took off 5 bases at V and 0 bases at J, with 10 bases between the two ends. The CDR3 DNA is TGTGCCAGCAGTGCACCAGGGGTGAACACTGAAGCTTTCTTT. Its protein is CASSAPGVNTEAFF.

CDR3 DNA: TGTGCCAGCAGCTTGAAGGGCGGGAGGGTTGGAGATACGCAGTATTTT. It encodes CASSLKGGRVGDTQYF. The V and J genes are TRBV5-4 and TRBJ2-3; 9 bases agree with TRBD2. The V gene's germline CDR1 is SGHNT and CDR2 YYREEE (reference sequence). V shed 1 base, J shed 5 bases, and the junction held 8 bases outside the gene matches. CDR3 length equals 16 residues.

CDR3 nucleotide sequence: TGTGCCAGCAGCCTCGGGACAGGTACTCACTACGAGCAGTACTTC. This codes for CASSLGTGTHYEQYF. The chain has TRBV11-3 and TRBJ2-7; 8 positions match TRBD1. CDR3 length equals 15 residues. Germline V lookup: CDR1 SGHNT, CDR2 YENEEA. Trimming cost V 5 bases and J 3 bases; bases outside gene matches: 9.

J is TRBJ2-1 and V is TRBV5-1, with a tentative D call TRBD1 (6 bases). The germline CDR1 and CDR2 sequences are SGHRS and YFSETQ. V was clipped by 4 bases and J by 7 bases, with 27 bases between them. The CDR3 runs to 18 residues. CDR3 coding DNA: TGCGCCAGCAGCATGTCCGGAGAACCAGGGGCTGGTTTTAATGAGCAGTTCTTC. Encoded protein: CASSMSGEPGAGFNEQFF.

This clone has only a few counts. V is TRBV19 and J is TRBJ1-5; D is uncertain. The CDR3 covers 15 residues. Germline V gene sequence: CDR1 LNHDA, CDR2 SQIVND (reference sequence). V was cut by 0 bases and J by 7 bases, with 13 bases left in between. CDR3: CASSIESTGVQPQHF. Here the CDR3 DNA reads TGTGCCAGTAGTATAGAAAGCACTGGGGTACAGCCCCAGCATTTT.

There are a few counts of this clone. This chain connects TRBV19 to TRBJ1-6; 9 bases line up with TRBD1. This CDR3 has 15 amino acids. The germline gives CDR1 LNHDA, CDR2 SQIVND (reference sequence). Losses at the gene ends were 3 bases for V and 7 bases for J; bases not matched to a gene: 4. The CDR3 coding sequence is TGTGCCAGTAGTATCTACAGGGGGCCGAATTCACCCCTCCACTTT. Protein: CASSIYRGPNSPLHF.

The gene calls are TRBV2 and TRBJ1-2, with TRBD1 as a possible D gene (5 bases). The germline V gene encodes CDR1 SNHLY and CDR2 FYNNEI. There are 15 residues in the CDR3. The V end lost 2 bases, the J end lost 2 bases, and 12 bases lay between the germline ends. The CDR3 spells CASSEYWGGNYGYTF. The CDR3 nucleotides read TGTGCCAGCAGTGAATATTGGGGGGGGAACTATGGCTACACCTTC. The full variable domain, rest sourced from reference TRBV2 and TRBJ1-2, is EPEVTQTPSHQVTQMGQEVILRCVPISNHLYFYWYRQILGQKVEFLVSFYNNEISEKSEIFDDQFSVERPDGSNFTLKIRSTKLEDSAMYFCASSEYWGGNYGYTFGSGTRLTVV.

CDR3 nucleotides: TGCGCCAGCAGCCAGGGGGCGGATGAAAAACTGTTTTTT. Translated, it gives CASSQGADEKLFF. The chain has TRBV4-1 and TRBJ1-4; possibly TRBD1 for D (6 bases). CDR3 size: 13 residues. Trimming took off 3 bases at V and 6 bases at J, with 8 bases between the two ends. Germline CDR1 is MGHRA and CDR2 is YSYEKL.

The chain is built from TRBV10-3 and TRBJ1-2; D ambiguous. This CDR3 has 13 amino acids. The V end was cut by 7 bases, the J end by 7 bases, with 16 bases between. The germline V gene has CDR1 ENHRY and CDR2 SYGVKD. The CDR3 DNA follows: TGTGCCATCACCTTAAACCGGGAGGTTGGCTACACCTTC. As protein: CAITLNREVGYTF.

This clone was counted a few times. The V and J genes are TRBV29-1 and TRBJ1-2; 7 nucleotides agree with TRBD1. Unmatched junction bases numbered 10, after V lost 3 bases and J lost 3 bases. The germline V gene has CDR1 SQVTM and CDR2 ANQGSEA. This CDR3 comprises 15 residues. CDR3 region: CSVDRQGVHDYGYTF. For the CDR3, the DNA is TGCAGCGTTGATAGGCAGGGGGTACACGACTATGGCTACACCTTC.